This TCR beta chain was found in a study of blood T cell repertoires in COVID-19. The wider study: Researchers got acute and convalescent COVID-19 samples from the United States, Italy and Spain. In each case, the material was cDNA or gDNA derived from T cells, B-cell-depleted T cells, or PBMCs.

Original data processing: Estimation of nucleated cell counts was performed using reference gene primer amplification. The data were produced by immunoSEQ multiplex PCR, yet TCRdb's version contains in-frame clones alone and is incomplete. V and J calls and clone size are copied from that table; D and trimming were computed from the DNA. The sample comprises roughly 130,000 clones, roughly 86% of which are singletons, and more than 3.5% rests with the top ten. The TCR originated in a woman between 55 and 75 years old with acute or convalescent COVID-19. Sequencing input: peripheral blood.

The CDR3 reads CASSPPQNTEAFF. The CDR3 region has the DNA TGTGCCAGCAGCCCCCCACAGAACACTGAAGCTTTCTTT. The chain uses TRBV28 and TRBJ1-1, with D hard to call. The CDR3 consists of 13 residues. Trimming cost V 6 bases and J 1 base, with 9 bases left between them. Germline V gene lookup returns CDR1 MDHEN and CDR2 SYDVKM.